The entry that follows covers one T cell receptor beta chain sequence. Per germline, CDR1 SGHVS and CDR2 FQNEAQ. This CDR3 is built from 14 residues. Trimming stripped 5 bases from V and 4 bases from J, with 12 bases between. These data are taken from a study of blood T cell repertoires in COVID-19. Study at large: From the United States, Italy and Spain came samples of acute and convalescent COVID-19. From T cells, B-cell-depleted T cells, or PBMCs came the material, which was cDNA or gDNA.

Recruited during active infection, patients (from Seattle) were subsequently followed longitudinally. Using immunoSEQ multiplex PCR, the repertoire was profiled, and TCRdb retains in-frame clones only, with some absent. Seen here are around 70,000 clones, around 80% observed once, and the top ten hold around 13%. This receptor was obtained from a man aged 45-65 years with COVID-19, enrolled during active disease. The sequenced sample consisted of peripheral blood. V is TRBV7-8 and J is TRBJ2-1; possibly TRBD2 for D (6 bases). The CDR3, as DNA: TGTGCCAGCAGCCCCCCCGGACTATACAATGAGCAGTTCTTC. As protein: CASSPPGLYNEQFF.